This TCR beta chain is from a study of control samples from healthy donors and cancer patients (dated by TCRdb to 2020 to 2021). The method was the immunoSEQ multiplex PCR assay. The table comes from immuneACCESS by way of TCRdb, which keeps in-frame sequences with V and J called. Part of the clones is missing from these tables; in studies checked, under half for an unresolved V gene and the rest for unknown reasons. The sample has about 410,000 clones on record, approximately 90% of them singletons. The ten most abundant clones make up 5.5% to 8% of the sample. Points on this clone: Its antigen has not been determined. No base qualities exist here, and no much larger clone lies one base off it.

Germline trimming: 3 bases from V, 1 base from J; junction bases outside gene matches: 11. The CDR3 numbers 18 residues from cysteine through phenylalanine. The DNA shown is the 54-base CDR3, in frame from base 1. From a lookup of the germline V gene (reference sequence), CDR1 and CDR2 are MNHEY and SMNVEV. The sequencing sample was made of PBMCs. Rearrangement joined TRBV27 to TRBJ2-1, with 8 junctional bases fitting TRBD1. This clonotype originated in a middle-aged man with head and neck cancer. The CDR3 has the sequence CASSFAGGGTGSYNEQFF. DNA sequence: TGTGCCAGCAGTTTTGCAGGGGGCGGGACGGGGTCCTACAATGAGCAGTTCTTC.